A few counts support the clone carrying this T cell receptor beta chain. Graves' hyperthyroidism is called stable when ophthalmopathy does not progress within 18 months. Uncontrolled infection, other autoimmune disease, pregnancy or lactation disqualified patients from enrolment. The diagnoses drew upon clinical symptoms, serum thyroxine and TRAb, thyroid ultrasound and orbital computed tomography. Source material for PBMCs was over 7.5 ml fresh peripheral blood. The data belong to a study of T cells in Graves' hyperthyroidism and ophthalmopathy. Germline CDR1 KGHSH, CDR2 LQKENI. Between the trimmed V and J ends, which lost 4 bases and 2 bases, there was a span of 9 bases. This CDR3 region has 13 residues. Amplification yielded TCR beta CDR3 regions, with RNA transcripts as the source. An initial round of RT-PCR targeting the TCR CDR3 relied on the HTBI primer set. In TCRdb, the multiplex PCR reads were re-called with MiXCR into one record per CDR3 protein. This table holds under 350,000 distinct CDR3 sequences, roughly 20% found once.

Sequences were obtained from blood. This clonotype was obtained from a woman between 50 and 59 years old with Graves' hyperthyroidism. The chain has TRBV18 and TRBJ2-7, with D hard to call. The CDR3 coding sequence is TGTGCCAGCTCACTTCAGGAGACCTACGAGCAGTACTTC. As protein: CASSLQETYEQYF.